The clone carrying this T cell receptor beta chain was recorded many times. Its specificity is unknown. Patients aged 18 to 65 had newly diagnosed hyperthyroidism of under 2 months' duration. The data derive from a study of T cells in Graves' hyperthyroidism and ophthalmopathy. Study-level background: Peripheral blood was drawn at first diagnosis, prior to all treatment.

General study points: Blood also showed most of the thyroid clonotypes that were expanded above 0.001.

Regions amplified from RNA transcripts were the TCR beta CDR3 regions. First-round RT-PCR of the TCR CDR3 relied on the HTBI primer set. In TCRdb, the multiplex PCR reads were re-called with MiXCR into one record per CDR3 protein. The table lists around 450,000 distinct CDR3 sequences, roughly an eighth of them singletons. The CDR3 is 14 amino acids. CDR1 and CDR2 (germline): MNHNS, SASEGT. V gave up 10 bases and J gave up 5 bases; unmatched junction bases: 6. Source material: blood. The receptor was isolated from a woman aged 18-29 years with Graves' hyperthyroidism. J is TRBJ2-2 and V is TRBV6-1, with 11 bases matching TRBD1. This CDR3 is CATGGTGGTGELFF. CDR3 coding DNA: TGTGCCACCGGCGGGACAGGGGGAACCGGGGAGCTGTTTTTT.